The subject of this entry is one T cell receptor (beta chain). It lacks a known antigen. No qualities accompany the bases; no much larger clone lies one base away. The sample belongs to a study of blood T cell repertoires in COVID-19 (TCRdb year 2020). Describing the broader study: Samples covering the acute and convalescent phases of COVID-19 were provided by collaborators in the United States, Italy and Spain. The material from the prospective study consisted of cDNA or gDNA derived from T cells, B-cell-depleted T cells, or PBMCs. Subjects who had been exposed to COVID-19, were actively infected with it, or had recovered from it provided the deeply sampled blood TCRbeta repertoires that made up the dataset. The repertoires were released in a freely available public database meant as a resource for research on the immune response to SARS-CoV-2. The samples were drawn from two sources: the first 160 participants of the ongoing ImmuneRACE study, and over 1,000 subjects contributed by 6 global collaborators. Nearly every sample came with metadata listing a de-identified subject ID, COVID-19 status, age in years and sex. Where available, HLA class I and class II types were obtained from metadata supplied by the sample provider rather than from assay-based typing. What the research found in general, with its limitations: Clinical and demographic metadata were provided uncurated, with the amount varying by source and participant.

TCRbeta CDR3 regions were amplified from genomic DNA using the immunoSEQ Assay, a bias-controlled multiplex PCR. As for the authors' bioinformatics: Within the assay, amplification of reference gene primers was used to estimate how many nucleated cells each sample contained. Sequence reads were collapsed and filtered to measure the absolute abundance of every unique TCRbeta CDR3 rearrangement. For each sample, productive Simpson clonality was calculated by taking the square root of Simpson's diversity index across productive rearrangements. Here the immuneACCESS table is served through TCRdb, limited to in-frame sequences with V and J called. Missing clones are a known gap in these copies; in checked studies unresolved V genes cover under half, and the rest lacks a known reason. Clone size and the V and J calls come from that table; the DNA yielded D and trimming. A total of approximately 41,000 clones appear in this sample, 88% of them only once. 1% to 1.5% of the sample goes to the ten largest clones.

Whole blood was collected in K2EDTA tubes by collaborating institutions according to the institutions' own protocols. For TCRbeta analysis, collaborators shipped samples as frozen whole blood, isolated PBMCs, or DNA extracted from either of those sample types. Including the terminal cysteine and phenylalanine, the CDR3 comprises 15 residues. Only the CDR3 portion is preserved as DNA: 45 bases, with reading frame beginning at the first base. Trimming accounts for 7 bases at V and 6 bases at J, while the number of junction bases matched to no gene is 7. Based on the germline V gene, the CDR1 and CDR2 sequences are SNHLY and FYNNEI.

The TCR sequence derives from a woman aged 40 to 50 with acute or convalescent COVID-19. The sample taken for sequencing was peripheral blood. In this chain, TRBV2 is recombined with TRBJ2-1; 12 central nucleotides agree with TRBD2. The DNA reads as follows: TGTGCCAGCACCCGACTAGCGGGAGAGGGCAATGAGCAGTTCTTC. The translation is CASTRLAGEGNEQFF.